This T cell receptor beta chain was found in a study of blood T cell repertoires in COVID-19. CDR3 length: 14 residues. V lost 9 bases and J lost 2, with 17 bases in between. Germline V gene data show CDR1 as SGHRS and CDR2 as YFSETQ. TCRdb keeps only in-frame clones here, not all; method: immunoSEQ multiplex PCR. The sample records about 53,000 clones, approximately 90% being singletons. V and J are TRBV5-1 and TRBJ2-5; D may be TRBD1 (6 bases). Input material: peripheral blood. The sequence derives from a man of 80 years or more with acute or convalescent COVID-19. CDR3 region: CATKSGTLQETQYF. CDR3 nucleotide sequence: TGCGCCACAAAATCCGGGACACTGCAAGAGACCCAGTACTTC.